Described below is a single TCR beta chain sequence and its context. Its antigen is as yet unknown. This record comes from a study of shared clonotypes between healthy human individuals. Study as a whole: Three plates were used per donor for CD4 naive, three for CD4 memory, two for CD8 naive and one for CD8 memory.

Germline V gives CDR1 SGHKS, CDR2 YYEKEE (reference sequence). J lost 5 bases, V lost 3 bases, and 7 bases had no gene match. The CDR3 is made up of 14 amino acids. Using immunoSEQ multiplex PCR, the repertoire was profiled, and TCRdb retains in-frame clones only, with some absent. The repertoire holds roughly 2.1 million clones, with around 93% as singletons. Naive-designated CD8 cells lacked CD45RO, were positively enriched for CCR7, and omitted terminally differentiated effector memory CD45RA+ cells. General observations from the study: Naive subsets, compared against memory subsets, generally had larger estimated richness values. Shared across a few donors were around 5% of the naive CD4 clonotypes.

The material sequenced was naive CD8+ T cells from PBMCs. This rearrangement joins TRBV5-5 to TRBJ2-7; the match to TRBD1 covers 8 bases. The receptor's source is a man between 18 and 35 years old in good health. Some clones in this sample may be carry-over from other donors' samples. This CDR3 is CASSSRQGINEQYF. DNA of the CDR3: TGTGCCAGCAGCTCACGACAGGGGATCAACGAGCAGTACTTC.